The 24 T cell receptor beta chains in this list originate from one sample, sequenced in a study of Graves' ophthalmopathy and Graves' hyperthyroidism. Amplified TCR beta CDR3 regions were obtained using RNA transcripts as template. HTBI primers were employed in first-round RT-PCR, then a second-round multiplex PCR followed. TCRdb re-derived calls from the multiplex PCR reads in MiXCR, one entry per CDR3 protein. The sample carries hundreds of thousands of distinct CDR3 sequences, around 40% recorded once. Material for sequencing was peripheral blood. The receptors shown here come from an adult man with Graves' ophthalmopathy.

The chain is built from TRBV5-4 and TRBJ2-2; 9 bases fit TRBD1. This CDR3 comprises 16 residues. CDR1 and CDR2 from the germline V gene are SGHNT and YYREEE (reference sequence). J was trimmed by 5 bases and V by 3 bases; bases with no gene match: 8. CDR3 in DNA: TGTGCCAGCAGCTCTGGGGACAGGGTGCGAACCGGGGAGCTGTTTTTT. This codes for CASSSGDRVRTGELFF.

The rearrangement links TRBV5-4 to TRBJ1-1; 8 bases map to TRBD1. Germline V CDR1 and CDR2: SGHNT, YYREEE (reference sequence). V gave up 5 bases and J gave up 9 bases; unmatched junction bases: 12. This CDR3 region has 14 residues. The CDR3 nucleotides read TGTGCCAGCAGTTTATCCGACAGGGGAGGGAAAGCTTTCTTT. Protein: CASSLSDRGGKAFF.

This clonotype occurred many times. The V call is TRBV25-1, the J call TRBJ1-1; D is unclear. The CDR3 has 12 residues. CDR1 MGHDK and CDR2 SYGVNS come from the germline V gene. Trimming took off 2 bases at V and 7 bases at J, with 8 bases between the two ends. CDR3 nucleotide sequence: TGTGCCAGCAGTGAAGGGAACGGTGAAGCTTTCTTT. Its protein is CASSEGNGEAFF.

This clonotype occurred many times. The J gene is TRBJ1-5, the V gene TRBV5-6; no definite D call. The CDR3 is 14 amino acids. V shed 4 bases and J shed 0 bases, with 8 bases lying between them. CDR1 and CDR2 (germline): SGHDT, YYEEEE. The DNA for the CDR3 is TGTGCCAGCAGCCGAAGACGTAGCAATCAGCCCCAGCATTTT. As protein: CASSRRRSNQPQHF.

In the case of this clonotype: At one of its ends the junction is not consistent with the germline gene, which may arise from a read error. The chain couples TRBV25-1 to TRBJ2-6; no reliable D call. Germline CDR1 is MGHDK and CDR2 is SYGVNS. The CDR3 runs to 17 residues. CDR3: CASSAKGRHSGTNVLTF. Here the CDR3 DNA reads TGTGCCAGTAGTGCAAAAGGACGGCACTCTGGGACCAACGTCCTGACTTTC.

This clonotype was recorded a few times. This chain connects TRBV6-1 to TRBJ2-3, with TRBD2 matching over 14 bases. Looked up from germline, CDR1 is MNHNS and CDR2 is SASEGT. This CDR3 is 15 amino acids long. Trimming took 3 bases from V and 4 from J; bases not matched to a gene: 0. DNA for the CDR3: TGTGCCAGCAGTGAGACTAGCGGGGGGGCAGATACGCAGTATTTT. This codes for CASSETSGGADTQYF.

This clonotype occurred a few times. The chain carries TRBV20-1 and TRBJ2-7; 8 bases match TRBD1. The CDR3 sequence is 13 residues long. From germline, CDR1 is DFQATT and CDR2 SNEGSKA (reference sequence). The CDR3 loop is CRTPGGLGYEQYF. CDR3 nucleotide sequence: TGCAGGACCCCAGGGGGCTTGGGGTACGAGCAGTACTTC.

This clonotype showed up just a few times. V and J are TRBV9 and TRBJ1-5; D gene unclear. Trimming removed 1 base from V and 0 bases from J, with 5 bases in between. CDR1 is SGDLS, CDR2 YYNGEE, per germline. There are 14 residues in the CDR3. The CDR3 is CASSVWDSNQPQHF. DNA for the CDR3: TGTGCCAGCAGCGTATGGGATAGCAATCAGCCCCAGCATTTT.

This clonotype was counted many times. The rearrangement joins TRBV7-3 to TRBJ2-5, with 11 bases identical to TRBD1. The CDR3 is 14 amino acids. CDR1 is SGHTA, CDR2 FQGTGA, per germline. V lost 6 bases and J lost 5; bases outside the gene matches: 5. CDR3 DNA: TGTGCCAGCAGTAGGACAGGGGGCTTGGAGACCCAGTACTTC. This encodes CASSRTGGLETQYF. Combining the CDR3 with reference TRBV7-3 and TRBJ2-5 gives the whole variable domain GAGVSQTPSNKVTEKGKYVELRCDPISGHTALYWYRQSLGQGPEFLIYFQGTGAADDSGLPNDRFFAVRPEGSVSTLKIQRTERGDSAVYLCASSRTGGLETQYFGPGTRLLVL.

The chain couples TRBV7-9 to TRBJ2-5; 8 nucleotides match TRBD1. This CDR3 contains 15 residues. Germline V gene data show CDR1 as SEHNR and CDR2 as FQNEAQ (reference sequence). J lost 3 bases, V lost 4 bases, and 7 bases had no gene match. The chain's CDR3 is CASSSPGQAKETQYF. DNA of the CDR3: TGTGCCAGCAGCTCCCCGGGACAGGCAAAAGAGACCCAGTACTTC.

This chain joins TRBV12-3 or TRBV12-4 and TRBJ1-3; TRBD1 agrees at 7 bases. The V segment lost 3 bases and the J segment 1 base; nucleotides outside the gene matches: 3. The CDR3 has 15 amino acids. CDR3 region: CASSFTQGSGNTIYF. The DNA for the CDR3 is TGTGCCAGCAGTTTTACACAGGGGTCTGGAAACACCATATATTTT.

Comment on this clonotype: Given a much more abundant clone one base away, this may be a read error. This chain uses TRBV7-8 with TRBJ1-1; no clear D. Germline V gene lookup returns CDR1 SGHVS and CDR2 FQNEAQ. The CDR3 is made up of 13 amino acids. V lost 3 bases, J lost 4 bases, and 9 bases lay in between. The CDR3 coding sequence is TGTGCCAGCAGCTTCTATTTGATCACTGAAGCTTTCTTT. Residues: CASSFYLITEAFF.

Comment on this clonotype: A much larger clone sits a single nucleotide away, making a read error possible. The rearrangement links TRBV15 to TRBJ1-5; D unclear. Trimming removed 4 bases from V and 7 bases from J, with 14 bases in between. From germline, CDR1 is LNHNV and CDR2 YYDKDF (reference sequence). This CDR3 spans 14 amino acids. CDR3 sequence reads: CATSNYLRGQPQHF. CDR3 bases: TGTGCCACCAGCAATTATCTCCGTGGGCAGCCCCAGCATTTT.

The chain combines TRBV9 with TRBJ1-1; possibly TRBD1 for D (5 bases). CDR1 is SGDLS and CDR2 is YYNGEE in the germline V gene. The CDR3 sequence is 16 residues long. Deletions cut 7 bases from V and 1 base from J, with 20 bases between. Here the CDR3 DNA reads TGTGCCAGCTCACCACCGTTTAGCAGGGCGAACACTGAAGCTTTCTTT. It translates to CASSPPFSRANTEAFF.

The chain joins TRBV7-2 to TRBJ2-2; 10 bases are shared with TRBD2. Trimming cost V 6 bases and J 3 bases; bases outside gene matches: 10. This CDR3 is 17 amino acids long. The germline gives CDR1 SGHTA, CDR2 FQGNSA. CDR3 sequence (DNA): TGTGCCAGCAGACCTTATAGCGGGAGGCCCGACACCGGGGAGCTGTTTTTT. Protein sequence: CASRPYSGRPDTGELFF.

This clonotype was observed a handful of times. The chain uses TRBV5-6 and TRBJ2-7; D ambiguous. Trimming cost V 5 bases and J 3 bases, with 9 bases left between them. The CDR3 runs to 12 residues. Germline V gene lookup returns CDR1 SGHDT and CDR2 YYEEEE. The chain's CDR3 is CASSQIFYEQYF. The CDR3 DNA follows: TGTGCCAGCAGTCAAATTTTCTACGAGCAGTACTTC. The full variable domain, rest sourced from reference TRBV5-6 and TRBJ2-7, is DAGVTQSPTHLIKTRGQQVTLRCSPKSGHDTVSWYQQALGQGPQFIFQYYEEEERQRGNFPDRFSGHQFPNYSSELNVNALLLGDSALYLCASSQIFYEQYFGPGTRLTVT.

V gene TRBV7-9 combines with J gene TRBJ1-1, with a possible D match to TRBD1 (6 bases). CDR3 length: 16 residues. V gave up 5 bases and J gave up 4 bases, with 20 bases separating them. CDR1 and CDR2 (germline): SEHNR, FQNEAQ (reference sequence). CDR3 DNA sequence: TGTGCCAGCAGCCAAGATAATTCCGGGGGCGGCACTGAAGCTTTCTTT. Translating gives CASSQDNSGGGTEAFF.

The chain joins TRBV20-1 to TRBJ2-5; D possibly corresponds to TRBD1 (6 bases). This CDR3 comprises 13 residues. Germline CDR1 is DFQATT and CDR2 is SNEGSKA (reference sequence). V was cut by 5 bases and J by 9 bases, with 19 bases left in between. As DNA, the CDR3 is TGCAGTGCTCAACAGGGCCTCGGTCAGCCCCAGTACTTC. It translates to CSAQQGLGQPQYF.

With regard to this clonotype: This could be a read error, since a much larger clone is one nucleotide away. Because it lacks the conserved phenylalanine or tryptophan at the end, this CDR3 is likely a read error. The rearrangement links TRBV15 to TRBJ2-7; 7 positions match TRBD1. V lost 0 bases and J lost 2; bases outside the gene matches: 7. CDR3 size: 16 residues. The germline CDR1 and CDR2 sequences are LNHNV and YYDKDF (reference sequence). As DNA, the CDR3 is TGTGCCACCAGCAGAGATCGGGACAGCCTGACCTACGAGCAGTACCTC. Translating it yields CATSRDRDSLTYEQYL.

This chain links TRBV20-1 with TRBJ1-5; 8 bases match TRBD1. Germline V gene lookup returns CDR1 DFQATT and CDR2 SNEGSKA (reference sequence). The CDR3 covers 14 residues. V was pared by 6 bases and J by 4 bases, with 8 bases of the junction left unmatched. CDR3 in DNA: TGCAGTGCCCCGACAGGGGCAGTAAATCAGCCCCAGCATTTT. This gives the protein CSAPTGAVNQPQHF.

This sequence joins TRBV5-6 and TRBJ1-1; 7 bases map to TRBD1. Trimming removed 5 bases from V and 8 bases from J; junction bases left unmatched: 9. This CDR3 contains 13 residues. Germline V lookup: CDR1 SGHDT, CDR2 YYEEEE. The CDR3 region is CASRGQRTSEAFF. The CDR3 bases are TGTGCCAGCAGGGGACAGCGCACCTCCGAAGCTTTCTTT.

This chain joins TRBV2 and TRBJ1-5, with D hard to call. V gave up 4 bases and J gave up 2 bases, with 15 bases separating them. The CDR3 totals 16 residues. Germline V CDR1 and CDR2: SNHLY, FYNNEI. CDR3: CASSARPPGGNQPQHF. In DNA form, the CDR3 reads TGTGCCAGCAGTGCCCGGCCCCCCGGGGGCAATCAGCCCCAGCATTTT.

This clonotype appeared a few times. V usage is TRBV6-6 and J usage is TRBJ1-2, with a weak D call TRBD1 (5 bases). Germline V gives CDR1 MNHNY, CDR2 SVGAGI (reference sequence). The CDR3 sequence is 17 residues long. The V end was cut by 5 bases, the J end by 5 bases, with 24 bases between. CDR3 sequence reads: CASSELRQGFTEYGYTF. CDR3 in DNA: TGTGCCAGCAGTGAATTAAGGCAGGGTTTTACAGAATATGGCTACACCTTC.

This clonotype was recorded once. The CDR3 DNA follows: TGTGCCAGCAGTTTCCACAGGACCTACGAGCAGTACTTC. The encoded protein is CASSFHRTYEQYF. This rearrangement joins TRBV12-3 or TRBV12-4 to TRBJ2-7; TRBD1 is a possible D gene (5 bases). The CDR3 spans 13 residues. V was shortened by 3 bases and J by 2 bases, with 8 bases between the two germline ends.